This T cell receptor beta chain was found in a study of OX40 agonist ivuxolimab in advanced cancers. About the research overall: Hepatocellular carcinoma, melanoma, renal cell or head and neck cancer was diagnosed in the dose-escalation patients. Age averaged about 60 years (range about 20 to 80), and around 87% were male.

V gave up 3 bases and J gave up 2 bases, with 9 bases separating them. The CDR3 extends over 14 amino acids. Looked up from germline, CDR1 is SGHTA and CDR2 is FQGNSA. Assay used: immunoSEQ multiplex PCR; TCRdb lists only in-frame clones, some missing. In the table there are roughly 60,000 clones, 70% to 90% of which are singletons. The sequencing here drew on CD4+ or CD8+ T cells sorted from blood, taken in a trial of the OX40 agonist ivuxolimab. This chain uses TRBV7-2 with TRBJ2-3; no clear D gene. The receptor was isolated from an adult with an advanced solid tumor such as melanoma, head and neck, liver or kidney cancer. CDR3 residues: CASSLVGPTDTQYF. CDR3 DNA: TGTGCCAGCAGCTTGGTAGGTCCCACAGATACGCAGTATTTT.